This T cell receptor beta chain was observed in a study of blood T cell repertoires in COVID-19. The data were produced by immunoSEQ multiplex PCR, yet TCRdb's version contains in-frame clones alone and is incomplete. The table lists approximately 25,000 clones, under 95% of them singletons, with around 32% in the top ten. This CDR3 region has 12 residues. Trimming removed 4 bases from V and 6 bases from J, with 9 bases in between. The germline CDR1 and CDR2 sequences are MDHEN and SYDVKM. This clone has a handful of counts. Sequenced input: peripheral blood. V and J are TRBV28 and TRBJ1-2; D is unresolved. The sequence came from an older man with active COVID-19. The CDR3 nucleotides read TGTGCCAGCAGTTGGGCCCGACATGGCTACACCTTC. The encoded protein is CASSWARHGYTF.